These 31 T cell receptor beta chains were sequenced from one sample in a study of shared clonotypes between healthy human individuals. Profiling relied on immunoSEQ multiplex PCR, and the TCRdb table lists in-frame clones only, not all of them. There are under 200,000 clones in the sample; 85% to 95% occur only once, and roughly 0.07% lies in the top ten. Specimen: naive CD4+ T cells sorted from blood. Subset here: CD45RA+ positively selected. Every receptor here comes from a woman in her twenties or thirties in good health.

The rearrangement joins TRBV18 to TRBJ2-5; D is uncertain. Trimming took off 2 bases at V and 13 bases at J, with 14 bases between the two ends. CDR3 length: 12 amino acids. Germline loops: CDR1 KGHSH, CDR2 LQKENI. The CDR3 coding sequence is TGTGCCAGCTCACCAAGTGGGTACCCTTTGTACTTC. This codes for CASSPSGYPLYF.

This clone was observed a single time. This chain uses TRBV2 with TRBJ1-5; D gene uncertain. V was cut by 4 bases and J by 0 bases, with 10 bases left in between. The CDR3 loop spans 15 amino acids. Germline V gene lookup returns CDR1 SNHLY and CDR2 FYNNEI. CDR3 DNA: TGTGCCAGCAGTGGCGTCAACTTTAGCAATCAGCCCCAGCATTTT. Protein product: CASSGVNFSNQPQHF.

The sample holds one count of this clone. The chain has TRBV19 and TRBJ1-1; 7 positions agree with TRBD1. Germline V lookup: CDR1 LNHDA, CDR2 SQIVND (reference sequence). V was clipped by 8 bases and J by 7 bases; unmatched bases: 4. CDR3 length equals 11 residues. This chain's CDR3 is CASGRQGEAFF. DNA for the CDR3: TGTGCCAGTGGGAGACAGGGTGAAGCTTTCTTT.

The chain couples TRBV7-8 to TRBJ2-7; D gene unclear. CDR3 length: 15 amino acids. Trimming shortened V by 5 bases and J by 0 bases, and 14 bases separated the two germline ends. Germline loops: CDR1 SGHVS, CDR2 FQNEAQ. CDR3 residues: CASSPYEHSSYEQYF. The CDR3 bases are TGTGCCAGCAGCCCTTATGAGCATAGCTCCTACGAGCAGTACTTC.

The chain combines TRBV18 with TRBJ1-6; possible D gene TRBD1, 5 bases. Trimming removed 2 bases from V and 9 bases from J, with 20 bases in between. CDR3 size: 17 residues. CDR1 KGHSH and CDR2 LQKENI come from the germline V gene. CDR3 loop: CASSPNSGPGYGSPLHF. The CDR3 DNA reads TGTGCCAGCTCACCAAACTCGGGACCAGGGTATGGTTCACCCCTCCACTTT.

The V call is TRBV29-1, the J call TRBJ1-5; D is unclear. Germline loops: CDR1 SQVTM, CDR2 ANQGSEA. The CDR3 sequence is 12 residues long. Deletions cut 4 bases from V and 0 bases from J, with 4 bases between. The CDR3 region is CSVGNSNQPQHF. CDR3 coding DNA: TGCAGCGTTGGAAATAGCAATCAGCCCCAGCATTTT.

This rearrangement joins TRBV15 to TRBJ2-3; 11 nucleotides agree with TRBD2. Looked up from germline, CDR1 is LNHNV and CDR2 is YYDKDF (reference sequence). CDR3 length: 16 residues. V was clipped by 2 bases and J by 4 bases; unmatched bases: 5. The CDR3 spells CATSRTTSGNADTQYF. DNA of the CDR3: TGTGCCACCAGCAGAACGACTAGCGGGAATGCAGATACGCAGTATTTT.

This clone has just one count. This chain uses TRBV15 with TRBJ2-5, with 12 bases aligning to TRBD2. The germline gives CDR1 LNHNV, CDR2 YYDKDF (reference sequence). The ends lost 0 bases at V and 6 bases at J; junction bases unmatched: 11. The CDR3 is made up of 18 amino acids. The CDR3 is CATSRDFPTSGSTKTQYF. CDR3 sequence (DNA): TGTGCCACCAGCAGAGATTTCCCGACTAGCGGGAGTACGAAGACCCAGTACTTC. Drawing the rest from reference TRBV15 and TRBJ2-5, the complete variable domain is DAMVIQNPRYQVTQFGKPVTLSCSQTLNHNVMYWYQQKSSQAPKLLFHYYDKDFNNEADTPDNFQSRRPNTSFCFLDIRSPGLGDTAMYLCATSRDFPTSGSTKTQYFGPGTRLLVL.

This rearrangement joins TRBV5-6 to TRBJ2-3, with 13 positions matching TRBD2. The CDR3 has 15 amino acids. The V gene's germline CDR1 is SGHDT and CDR2 YYEEEE. The V segment lost 4 bases and the J segment 5 bases; nucleotides outside the gene matches: 4. In DNA form, the CDR3 reads TGTGCCAGCAGCGGGACTAGCGGGGCCGGAGATACGCAGTATTTT. This codes for CASSGTSGAGDTQYF.

The chain links TRBV4-2 to TRBJ2-7, with TRBD1 matching over 8 bases. Trimming removed 5 bases from V and 1 base from J; junction bases left unmatched: 13. This CDR3 spans 17 amino acids. Per germline, CDR1 LGHNA and CDR2 YNFKEQ. The CDR3 DNA sequence: TGTGCCAGCAGCTCCGGGACAGGCTTTATGGAATCCTACGAGCAGTACTTC. Its translation is CASSSGTGFMESYEQYF.

The V gene is TRBV6-5, the J gene TRBJ2-7; the D call may be TRBD1 or TRBD2 (6 bases each). The V and J ends lost 11 bases and 7 bases respectively, with 24 bases between them. Germline V gene sequence: CDR1 MNHEY, CDR2 SVGAGI. This CDR3 region has 14 residues. The CDR3 here is CASNDRGAGEEQYF. DNA for the CDR3: TGTGCCTCCAATGATAGGGGGGCAGGGGAGGAGCAGTACTTC.

The CDR3 DNA reads as TGTGCCTGGAGTGTACAGAGCAATGAAAAACTGTTTTTT. It yields the protein CAWSVQSNEKLFF. The chain couples TRBV30 to TRBJ1-4; D unclear. In germline, CDR1 is GTSNPN, CDR2 SVGIG (reference sequence). Trimming took off 0 bases at V and 5 bases at J, with 7 bases between the two ends. The CDR3 is made up of 13 amino acids.

This clone was picked up a small number of times. The rearrangement links TRBV5-1 to TRBJ1-1; no firm D call. The germline V and J ends were trimmed by 4 bases and 0 bases, with 10 bases remaining between them. This CDR3 is built from 14 residues. CDR1 SGHRS and CDR2 YFSETQ come from the germline V gene. CDR3 sequence reads: CASSAGAMNTEAFF. Written as DNA, the CDR3 is TGCGCCAGCAGCGCGGGTGCCATGAACACTGAAGCTTTCTTT.

The chain links TRBV6-5 to TRBJ1-5; 7 bases agree with TRBD1. J was trimmed by 6 bases and V by 8 bases; bases with no gene match: 13. In germline, CDR1 is MNHEY, CDR2 SVGAGI. This CDR3 region has 15 residues. CDR3 protein: CASSPRGGPGQPQHF. CDR3 sequence (DNA): TGTGCCAGCTCCCCACGAGGGGGCCCCGGTCAGCCCCAGCATTTT.

The chain employs TRBV6-4 and TRBJ1-1; D unclear. CDR1 and CDR2 from the germline V gene are MRHNA and SNTAGT. The V end lost 0 bases, the J end lost 5 bases, and 13 bases lay between the germline ends. This CDR3 contains 15 residues. CDR3 sequence (DNA): TGTGCCAGCAGTGACTCAAGTAGGAGGGTTACTGAAGCTTTCTTT. Protein sequence: CASSDSSRRVTEAFF.

This clone appeared once. The chain couples TRBV15 to TRBJ1-1; 8 nucleotides line up with TRBD1. Germline V gives CDR1 LNHNV, CDR2 YYDKDF (reference sequence). CDR3 length: 16 amino acids. J gave up 0 bases and V 2 bases, and 5 bases lay outside the gene matches. The CDR3 sequence is CATSRTGGRMNTEAFF. CDR3 in DNA: TGTGCCACCAGCAGAACAGGGGGTAGGATGAACACTGAAGCTTTCTTT.

The V gene is TRBV7-2, the J gene TRBJ1-1; TRBD1 might be the D (6 bases). Trimming removed 5 bases from V and 2 bases from J, with 21 bases in between. Germline V gene lookup returns CDR1 SGHTA and CDR2 FQGNSA. CDR3 length: 17 amino acids. The CDR3 nucleotides are TGTGCCAGCAGCGCAGCCCCCGGGGGCTGGCAAAACACTGAAGCTTTCTTT. It is translated as CASSAAPGGWQNTEAFF.

The sample holds a few counts of this clone. This rearrangement joins TRBV7-3 to TRBJ2-7; 13 bases map to TRBD2. This CDR3 comprises 16 residues. Unmatched junction bases numbered 8, after V lost 6 bases and J lost 3 bases. Germline values: CDR1 SGHTA, CDR2 FQGTGA. For the CDR3, the DNA is TGTGCCAGCAGTTTGACTAGCGGGAGGTCACGCTACGAGCAGTACTTC. Translation: CASSLTSGRSRYEQYF.

This sequence joins TRBV7-9 and TRBJ2-5; TRBD2 agrees at 13 bases. The DNA matches TRBJ2-7 better at its end, which makes the J call doubtful. This CDR3 is 16 amino acids long. From germline, CDR1 is SEHNR and CDR2 FQNEAQ (reference sequence). CDR3 sequence: CASSIRTSGRGYEQYF. In DNA form, the CDR3 reads TGTGCCAGCAGCATCCGGACTAGCGGGAGAGGGTACGAGCAGTACTTC.

The genes are TRBV5-1 and TRBJ2-7; D is possibly TRBD2 (6 bases). The V gene lost 4 bases and the J gene lost 0 bases, with 14 bases spanning the gap. CDR3 length: 15 amino acids. Germline CDR1 and CDR2: SGHRS and YFSETQ. CDR3 loop: CASSPQAGHSYEQYF. CDR3 nucleotides: TGCGCCAGCAGCCCCCAAGCGGGCCACTCCTACGAGCAGTACTTC.

The chain uses TRBV7-8 and TRBJ1-3; D remains ambiguous. Germline V lookup: CDR1 SGHVS, CDR2 FQNEAQ. The V end was cut by 10 bases, the J end by 0 bases, with 28 bases between. The length of the CDR3 is 19 residues. The CDR3 sequence is CATQPTRTIGRNSGNTIYF. CDR3 in DNA: TGTGCCACCCAGCCCACCCGAACCATCGGACGGAACTCTGGAAACACCATATATTTT.

The CDR3 sequence is CASSLAGLQASNTIYF. DNA for the CDR3: TGTGCCAGCAGTTTGGCGGGTTTGCAGGCGTCGAACACCATATATTTT. The chain is built from TRBV28 and TRBJ1-3; D not certain. The CDR3 is 16 residues long. The germline CDR1 and CDR2 sequences are MDHEN and SYDVKM. Trimming stripped 3 bases from V and 7 bases from J, with 19 bases between.

This rearrangement joins TRBV28 to TRBJ1-4; D is unclear. In germline, CDR1 is MDHEN, CDR2 SYDVKM. The ends were cut back, 8 bases at V and 2 bases at J, with 12 bases in the middle. This CDR3 spans 14 amino acids. The CDR3 sequence is CASQWYSTNEKLFF. The DNA for the CDR3 is TGTGCCAGCCAGTGGTACTCCACTAATGAAAAACTGTTTTTT.

The chain uses TRBV6-5 and TRBJ2-7; 12 bases match TRBD2. Germline assignment: CDR1 MNHEY and CDR2 SVGAGI. V shed 5 bases, J shed 3 bases, and the junction held 2 bases outside the gene matches. This CDR3 has 14 residues. CDR3 nucleotides: TGTGCCAGCAGTGCACTAGCGGGAGGCTACGAGCAGTACTTC. Amino acid sequence: CASSALAGGYEQYF.

The chain combines TRBV25-1 with TRBJ2-7, with 8 bases identical to TRBD2. V gave up 6 bases and J gave up 1 base; unmatched junction bases: 11. This CDR3 comprises 16 residues. Germline V gene sequence: CDR1 MGHDK, CDR2 SYGVNS. The DNA for the CDR3 is TGTGCCAGCAGCCCTGAGGGACTAGGGGTTTCCTACGAGCAGTACTTC. Amino acids: CASSPEGLGVSYEQYF.

V usage is TRBV28 and J usage is TRBJ1-5; the D is unclear. Per the germline V gene, CDR1 is MDHEN and CDR2 is SYDVKM. V was shortened by 2 bases and J by 1 base, with 12 bases between the two germline ends. The length of the CDR3 is 16 residues. In DNA form, the CDR3 reads TGTGCCAGCAGTTTAATCACTATACGGAGCAATCAGCCCCAGCATTTT. As protein: CASSLITIRSNQPQHF.

The J gene is TRBJ1-1, the V gene TRBV15, with D hard to call. Between the trimmed V and J ends, which lost 1 base and 1 base, there was a span of 7 bases. Germline V CDR1 and CDR2: LNHNV, YYDKDF (reference sequence). CDR3 length: 14 amino acids. The CDR3, as DNA: TGTGCCACCAGCAGAGGTCAGGCGAACACTGAAGCTTTCTTT. Its protein product is CATSRGQANTEAFF. Variable domain in full (rest from reference TRBV15 and TRBJ1-1): DAMVIQNPRYQVTQFGKPVTLSCSQTLNHNVMYWYQQKSSQAPKLLFHYYDKDFNNEADTPDNFQSRRPNTSFCFLDIRSPGLGDTAMYLCATSRGQANTEAFFGQGTRLTVV.

This rearrangement joins TRBV20-1 to TRBJ2-5; 7 bases fit TRBD1. The length of the CDR3 is 11 residues. Germline CDR1 reads DFQATT; CDR2 reads SNEGSKA (reference sequence). Unmatched junction bases numbered 4, after V lost 7 bases and J lost 5 bases. The DNA for the CDR3 is TGCAGTGTCCCGACAGGGGAGACCCAGTACTTC. Protein: CSVPTGETQYF.

The chain carries TRBV7-9 and TRBJ2-7; TRBD2 matches at 11 bases. The CDR3 is made up of 15 amino acids. V shed 5 bases, J shed 5 bases, and the junction held 8 bases outside the gene matches. Germline CDR1 is SEHNR and CDR2 is FQNEAQ (reference sequence). For the CDR3, the DNA is TGTGCCAGCAGCCCCCAGACTAGCGGGAACCACGAGCAGTACTTC. Translating gives CASSPQTSGNHEQYF.

V and J are TRBV4-1 and TRBJ1-3; tentative D call: TRBD1 (6 bases). The V and J ends lost 3 bases and 1 base respectively, with 13 bases between them. The CDR3 runs 16 residues. CDR1 and CDR2 (germline): MGHRA, YSYEKL. The CDR3 region has the DNA TGCGCCAGCAGCCACCCCCTAGGGACATCTGGAAACACCATATATTTT. It encodes CASSHPLGTSGNTIYF.

The rearrangement joins TRBV9 to TRBJ1-2; maybe TRBD1 (6 bases). The CDR3 length is 16 residues. V gave up 2 bases and J gave up 8 bases, with 22 bases separating them. Germline values: CDR1 SGDLS, CDR2 YYNGEE. The CDR3 bases are TGTGCCAGCAGCGTGACAGGTAGCGCCTCGTTCGGGGGCTACACCTTC. Translation gives CASSVTGSASFGGYTF.